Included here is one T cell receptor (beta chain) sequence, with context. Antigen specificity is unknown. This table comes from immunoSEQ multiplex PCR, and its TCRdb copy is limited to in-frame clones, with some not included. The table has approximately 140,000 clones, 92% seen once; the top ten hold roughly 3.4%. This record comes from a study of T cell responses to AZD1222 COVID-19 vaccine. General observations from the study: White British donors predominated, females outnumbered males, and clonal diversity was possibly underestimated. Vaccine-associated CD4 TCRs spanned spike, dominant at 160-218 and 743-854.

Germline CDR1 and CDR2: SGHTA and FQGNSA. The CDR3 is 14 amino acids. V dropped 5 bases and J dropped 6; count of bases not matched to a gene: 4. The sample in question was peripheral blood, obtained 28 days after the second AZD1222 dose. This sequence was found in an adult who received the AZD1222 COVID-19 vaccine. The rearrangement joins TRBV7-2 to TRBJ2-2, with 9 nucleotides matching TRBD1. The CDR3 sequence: CASSTGQGAGELFF. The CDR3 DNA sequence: TGTGCCAGCAGCACGGGACAGGGAGCCGGGGAGCTGTTTTTT.